This is a list of T cell receptor beta chains from one sample in a study of patients and donors after allogeneic stem cell transplantation. TCRdb reanalysed the RT-PCR reads using MiXCR and keeps one entry per CDR3 protein. The sample consists of approximately 200,000 distinct CDR3 sequences, less than 15% of them appearing once. The sequenced material came from blood, either unsorted or a sorted T cell fraction (not recorded which). Receptors were obtained from a human donor who was either an allogeneic HSCT recipient or a stem cell or donor lymphocyte infusion donor (not recorded which). It is not recorded whose cells these are; they may come from a transplant donor. CDR3s include the opening cysteine and the closing phenylalanine or tryptophan. Clone size is given for some rows only: seen once, a few or many times, or a class if the clone is expanded.

TRBV6-5 | 17 | . | CASSYSKRGFGNTEAFF
TRBV27 | 13 | . | CASSSKHRQPQHF
TRBV7-2 | 17 | . | CASSPEDRAGYNSPLHF
TRBV15 | 13 | . | CATSRDLLETQYF
TRBV9 | 15 | many | CASSPGGVAGAKLFF
TRBV12-3/TRBV12-4 | 16 | . | CASSSIERGGRNEQFF
TRBV4-2 | 16 | many | CASSQDGGRGHTEAFF
TRBV24-1 | 15 | . | CATSSGKFSNQPQHF
TRBV19 | 15 | . | CASGTGPDRPNEQFF
TRBV9 | 14 | few | CASTPTLLNGELFF
TRBV30 | 13 | few | CAWMGVNWHEQFF
TRBV6-2/TRBV6-3 | 21 | many | CASSYSKNLGKLSMGNQPQHF
TRBV7-2 | 13 | . | CASSLSVSVWVYF
TRBV29-1 | 14 | . | CSVGLAVVQETQYF
TRBV7-9 | 17 | many | CASSLSIGGMGTDTQYF